The TCR beta chain under discussion was sequenced for a study of T cells in localized non-small cell lung cancer. Germline V lookup: CDR1 MNHEY, CDR2 SMNVEV (reference sequence). This CDR3 is 16 amino acids long. After removal of 6 bases from V and 4 bases from J, the junction contained 15 bases not matched to a gene. TCRdb's copy holds only in-frame clones and misses some; the assay was immunoSEQ multiplex PCR. The sample includes fewer than 40,000 clones, approximately 88% of them seen just once. With respect to this clone: Its matching antigen is unknown.

Study findings and constraints: Heterogeneity is still possible, as just one tumor region was sequenced. Among the top 100 tumor clones, a median around 57 appeared in adjacent lung. Higher blood T cell density tracked longer overall survival. Adjacent uninvolved lung tissue had the highest T cell clonality, exceeding tumor.

The sample in question was peripheral blood, obtained before any cancer treatment. The chain employs TRBV27 and TRBJ2-7; TRBD2 aligns across 7 bases. This sequence was found in a female donor over 55 with stage I lung adenocarcinoma. The CDR3 DNA follows: TGTGCCAGCAGCCTCATAGCGGGCTCGGGCAATTACGAGCAGTACTTC. Translating gives CASSLIAGSGNYEQYF.